The sequence of this T cell receptor (beta chain) was determined in a study of blood T cell repertoires in COVID-19 (dated by TCRdb to 2018 to 2020). For context, the study as a whole: Samples from collaborators originated in the United States, Italy and Spain and spanned both the acute and convalescent phases of COVID-19. The repertoires were made available in a free public database intended to serve as a resource for research on the immune response to SARS-CoV-2. Subjects who had been exposed to COVID-19, were actively infected with it, or had recovered from it provided the deeply sampled blood TCRbeta repertoires that made up the dataset. Where available, HLA class I and class II types were obtained from metadata supplied by the sample provider rather than from assay-based typing. The samples were drawn from two sources: the first 160 participants of the ongoing ImmuneRACE study, and 1,254 subjects contributed by 6 global collaborators. The material from the prospective study consisted of cDNA or gDNA derived from T cells, B-cell-depleted T cells, or PBMCs. Nearly every sample came with metadata listing a de-identified subject ID, COVID-19 status, age in years and sex.

TCRbeta CDR3 regions were amplified from genomic DNA by means of the immunoSEQ Assay, a bias-controlled multiplex PCR. On the study's bioinformatics: Within the assay, amplification of reference gene primers was used to estimate how many nucleated cells each sample contained. To quantify the absolute abundance of each unique TCRbeta CDR3 rearrangement, sequence reads were collapsed and filtered. For each sample, productive Simpson clonality was calculated as the square root of Simpson's diversity index over productive rearrangements. Imported from immuneACCESS, the table was reduced by TCRdb to in-frame sequences with V and J called. These copies leave out some clones; in studies compared against another copy, an unresolved V gene accounts for under half, and the cause of the remainder is not known. V, J and clone size derive from that table, while D and trimming were established from the DNA sequence. This sample comprises 270,000 or so clones, roughly 90% of them detected only once. About 0.94% of the sample lies in the top ten.

Findings and caveats that apply to the study as a whole: The amount of clinical and demographic metadata varied by source and participant and was provided uncurated.

Another Seattle source contributed samples from volunteer blood donors who had recovered from COVID-19. Collaborating institutions collected whole blood in K2EDTA tubes following their own protocols. For TCRbeta analysis, collaborator samples were shipped as frozen whole blood, as isolated PBMCs, or as DNA extracted from either sample type. About this clone itself: Its target antigen remains unknown. It has no much larger one-base neighbor in the sample; base qualities were not kept.

The sequence was collected from a woman aged 40-49 years who had recovered from COVID-19. The source material was peripheral blood.

The nucleotide sequence is given as TGTGCCAGCAGCCTGGCGGGGGTTCAGCCCCAGCATTTT. Its translation reads: CASSLAGVQPQHF. Rearrangement joined TRBV28 to TRBJ1-5, and possibly TRBD1, on 5 matching bases. The germline V gene supplies CDR1 MDHEN and CDR2 SYDVKM. The CDR3, from cysteine to phenylalanine, totals 13 residues. Only CDR3 DNA remains: 39 bases, in frame from the first base. Deletion took 6 bases off V and 6 bases off J, with a span of 12 bases between the germline ends.